One and the same sample provided the 9 T cell receptor beta chains below, sequenced in a study of OX40 agonist ivuxolimab in advanced cancers. Assay used: immunoSEQ multiplex PCR; TCRdb lists only in-frame clones, some missing. The sample shows roughly 74,000 clones, 94% of them seen only once. Sequences were derived from CD4+ or CD8+ T cells sorted from blood, sampled in a trial of the OX40 agonist ivuxolimab. Receptors originate from an adult with an advanced solid tumor such as melanoma, head and neck, liver or kidney cancer.

This chain joins TRBV28 and TRBJ2-5; 9 bases align to TRBD1. The J call may be incorrect, as the DNA end agrees better with TRBJ2-7. Germline V CDR1 and CDR2: MDHEN, SYDVKM. This CDR3 is built from 13 residues. CDR3 amino acids: CASSTGGPYEQYF. Written as DNA, the CDR3 is TGTGCCAGTTCGACAGGGGGACCCTACGAGCAGTACTTC.

The V and J genes are TRBV28 and TRBJ1-1; D unresolved. The V and J ends lost 3 bases and 1 base respectively, with 9 bases between them. This CDR3 is 14 amino acids long. Looked up from germline, CDR1 is MDHEN and CDR2 is SYDVKM. The DNA of the CDR3 is TGTGCCAGCAGTTTCCCGACACCGAACACTGAAGCTTTCTTT. It encodes CASSFPTPNTEAFF.

The chain recombines TRBV7-2 with TRBJ2-7, with 10 bases identical to TRBD1. This CDR3 comprises 15 residues. The germline CDR1 and CDR2 sequences are SGHTA and FQGNSA. V shed 5 bases and J 4 bases; nucleotides not matched to a gene: 8. The CDR3 nucleotides read TGTGCCAGCAGCCAACCGGGGACAGGGGTGTACGAGCAGTACTTC. This sequence encodes CASSQPGTGVYEQYF.

This clone was observed a single time. This sequence joins TRBV6-5 and TRBJ2-3; D unclear. Germline loops: CDR1 MNHEY, CDR2 SVGAGI. Deletions cut 5 bases from V and 3 bases from J, with 6 bases between. This CDR3 has 12 residues. The CDR3 nucleotides read TGTGCCAGCAGTGTTTCTACAGATACGCAGTATTTT. Its protein is CASSVSTDTQYF.

The rearrangement links TRBV6-6 to TRBJ2-1; 9 bases are a match to TRBD2. V lost 4 bases to trimming and J lost 5 bases; unmatched junction nucleotides: 9. The CDR3 runs to 16 residues. The germline V gene has CDR1 MNHNY and CDR2 SVGAGI (reference sequence). The CDR3 is CASSSTLAGINNEQFF. CDR3 bases: TGTGCCAGCAGTTCCACCCTAGCGGGGATTAACAATGAGCAGTTCTTC.

The chain joins TRBV27 to TRBJ2-7; the D call may be TRBD1 or TRBD2 (6 bases each). V was pared by 8 bases and J by 3 bases, with 20 bases between. The germline gives CDR1 MNHEY, CDR2 SMNVEV (reference sequence). CDR3 length: 15 amino acids. The CDR3 nucleotides are TGTGCCAGCCAAAGAAGGGGGGACGCTCACTACGAGCAGTACTTC. This codes for CASQRRGDAHYEQYF.

The CDR3 sequence is CASSPHSGTPSYEQYF. The CDR3 coding sequence is TGTGCCAGCAGCCCCCACTCCGGGACCCCTTCCTACGAGCAGTACTTC. The V gene is TRBV9, the J gene TRBJ2-7; D may be TRBD1 or TRBD2 (5 bases each). The CDR3 is 16 amino acids. The V end lost 4 bases, the J end lost 1 base, and 18 bases lay between the germline ends. Germline CDR1 and CDR2: SGDLS and YYNGEE.

For this clone: An end of the junction does not agree with germline; a read error may underlie this. V gene TRBV7-8 combines with J gene TRBJ2-7, with D possibly TRBD2 on 5 matching bases. Germline CDR1 SGHVS, CDR2 FQNEAQ. This CDR3 has 15 residues. CDR3 in amino acids: CASSLAGERVYEQYF. DNA of the CDR3: TGTGCCAGCAGCCTAGCCGGGGAAAGGGTCTACGAGCAGTACTTC.

The chain is built from TRBV6-5 and TRBJ2-7; the D gene is possibly TRBD1 (6 bases). V gave up 0 bases and J gave up 1 base, with 10 bases separating them. Germline-derived CDR1 and CDR2 are MNHEY and SVGAGI. The CDR3 runs to 15 residues. The DNA of the CDR3 is TGTGCCAGCAGTTACTCTGGGACACTATCCTACGAGCAGTACTTC. Translating it yields CASSYSGTLSYEQYF.